These 10 T cell receptor beta chains were all obtained from the same sample, sequenced in a study of blood T cell repertoires in COVID-19. The assay was immunoSEQ multiplex PCR, and TCRdb's table has in-frame clones only and misses some. Of roughly 200,000 clones in the sample, 80% to 90% were seen once. Material for sequencing was peripheral blood. These receptors originate from a woman in her thirties or forties with COVID-19, enrolled during active disease.

Notes on this clone: Distinct nucleotide sequences in the sample also encode this CDR3. V usage is TRBV5-1 and J usage is TRBJ1-2; D is perhaps TRBD1 (5 bases). The CDR3 runs 14 residues. Germline CDR1 SGHRS, CDR2 YFSETQ. The V and J ends lost 0 bases and 1 base respectively, with 7 bases between them. CDR3 in amino acids: CASSLGQGNYGYTF. The CDR3, as DNA: TGCGCCAGCAGCTTGGGCCAGGGTAACTATGGCTACACCTTC. The variable domain in full, completed from reference TRBV5-1 and TRBJ1-2, reads KAGVTQTPRYLIKTRGQQVTLSCSPISGHRSVSWYQQTPGQGLQFLFEYFSETQRNKGNFPGRFSGRQFSNSRSEMNVSTLELGDSALYLCASSLGQGNYGYTFGSGTRLTVV.

The chain combines TRBV2 with TRBJ1-2; tentatively, D is TRBD1 (6 bases). The CDR3 length is 13 residues. The V gene lost 7 bases and the J gene lost 7 bases, with 16 bases spanning the gap. In germline, CDR1 is SNHLY, CDR2 FYNNEI. The CDR3 DNA sequence: TGTGCCAGCATTGGCACAGGGACGGGTGGCTACACCTTC. This gives the protein CASIGTGTGGYTF. Using reference TRBV2 and TRBJ1-2 for the parts outside the CDR3, the full variable domain is EPEVTQTPSHQVTQMGQEVILRCVPISNHLYFYWYRQILGQKVEFLVSFYNNEISEKSEIFDDQFSVERPDGSNFTLKIRSTKLEDSAMYFCASIGTGTGGYTFGSGTRLTVV.

The V call is TRBV19, the J call TRBJ2-7, with 12 bases that match TRBD1. J gave up 6 bases and V 6 bases, and 3 bases lay outside the gene matches. Per the germline V gene, CDR1 is LNHDA and CDR2 is SQIVND (reference sequence). The CDR3 runs to 13 residues. This chain's CDR3 is CASRGQGAPEQYF. The CDR3, as DNA: TGTGCCAGTAGGGGACAGGGGGCTCCCGAGCAGTACTTC.

The rearrangement uses TRBV19 and TRBJ2-3; D perhaps matches TRBD1 (6 bases). CDR3 length: 14 amino acids. Germline V gives CDR1 LNHDA, CDR2 SQIVND (reference sequence). Deletions cut 8 bases from V and 5 bases from J, with 17 bases between. CDR3 loop: CASALGRGRDTQYF. The CDR3 DNA is TGTGCCAGTGCCCTCGGCAGGGGAAGAGATACGCAGTATTTT.

This clone was found once. The V and J genes are TRBV13 and TRBJ1-2, with 7 positions matching TRBD1. After removal of 5 bases from V and 7 bases from J, the junction contained 10 bases not matched to a gene. The CDR3 spans 14 residues. Per the germline V gene, CDR1 is PRHDT and CDR2 is FYEKMQ (reference sequence). CDR3 residues: CASSTSQGIRGYTF. CDR3 in DNA: TGTGCCAGCAGCACGTCACAGGGGATTCGTGGCTACACCTTC.

The gene calls are TRBV13 and TRBJ1-2; D remains ambiguous. The CDR3 spans 14 residues. The ends were cut back, 1 base at V and 8 bases at J, with 14 bases in the middle. Germline-derived CDR1 and CDR2 are PRHDT and FYEKMQ (reference sequence). The CDR3 coding sequence is TGTGCCAGCAGCTTAGAGAGAGGAGGGCAGGGCTACACCTTC. Translation gives CASSLERGGQGYTF. The variable domain in full, completed from reference TRBV13 and TRBJ1-2, reads AAGVIQSPRHLIKEKRETATLKCYPIPRHDTVYWYQQGPGQDPQFLISFYEKMQSDKGSIPDRFSAQQFSDYHSELNMSSLELGDSALYFCASSLERGGQGYTFGSGTRLTVV.

The chain couples TRBV6-2 or TRBV6-3 to TRBJ1-5; 7 positions match TRBD1. Germline assignment: CDR1 MNHEY and CDR2 SVGEGT. This CDR3 is 19 amino acids long. V was clipped by 5 bases and J by 2 bases; unmatched bases: 18. CDR3 amino acids: CASSNRDSSVFIRNQPQHF. The DNA for the CDR3 is TGTGCCAGCAGTAATCGGGACAGCTCCGTTTTTATTCGCAATCAGCCCCAGCATTTT.

The rearrangement links TRBV3-1 (or the pseudogene TRBV3-2) to TRBJ1-1, with a tentative D call TRBD1 (6 bases). Trimming pared 6 bases from V and 9 bases from J, leaving 14 bases between. The germline CDR1 and CDR2 sequences are LGHDT and YNNKEL (reference sequence). The CDR3 covers 12 residues. CDR3 in amino acids: CASRQMQGKAFF. In DNA form, the CDR3 reads TGTGCCAGCAGGCAAATGCAGGGGAAAGCTTTCTTT.

The CDR3: CASSYSKRSNQPQHF. CDR3 DNA: TGTGCCAGCAGTTACTCGAAGCGGAGCAATCAGCCCCAGCATTTT. The chain carries TRBV6-5 and TRBJ1-5; D unresolved. The V end was cut by 0 bases, the J end by 1 base, with 7 bases between. The CDR3 is 15 amino acids. Germline CDR1 reads MNHEY; CDR2 reads SVGAGI.

The gene calls are TRBV19 and TRBJ2-2, with 14 nucleotides matching TRBD2. CDR1 and CDR2 from the germline V gene are LNHDA and SQIVND (reference sequence). The V segment lost 5 bases and the J segment 6 bases; nucleotides outside the gene matches: 5. This CDR3 contains 16 residues. The CDR3 spells CASSRGLAGGPGELFF. CDR3 DNA sequence: TGTGCCAGTAGTCGAGGACTAGCGGGAGGTCCCGGGGAGCTGTTTTTT.